This TCR beta chain originates from a study of glioma-infiltrating T cells. Study conclusions and caveats: Above-expected tissue-blood divergence occurred in all gliomas, most in low-grade ones.

This CDR3 contains 18 residues. Per germline, CDR1 SGHTA and CDR2 FQGNSA. J was trimmed by 0 bases and V by 5 bases; bases with no gene match: 9. Using RNA template, CDR3s of TCR alpha and beta were amplified with iRepertoire arm-PCR. In TCRdb, the multiplex PCR reads were re-called with MiXCR into one record per CDR3 protein. The data show 150,000 to 200,000 distinct CDR3 sequences, 32% seen once. This clonotype was recorded at least ten times. Antigen unknown. This clonotype was sampled from a human donor with low-grade glioma or glioblastoma, undergoing nonglioma brain surgery, or in good health (not recorded which). The chain links TRBV7-2 to TRBJ2-6, with 8 bases lining up with TRBD1. Input material: glioma tissue, nonneoplastic brain tissue, or PBMCs (not recorded which). Written as DNA, the CDR3 is TGTGCCAGCAGCCCCATAGGGACAGGCTCCTCTGGGGCCAACGTCCTGACTTTC. It yields the protein CASSPIGTGSSGANVLTF.